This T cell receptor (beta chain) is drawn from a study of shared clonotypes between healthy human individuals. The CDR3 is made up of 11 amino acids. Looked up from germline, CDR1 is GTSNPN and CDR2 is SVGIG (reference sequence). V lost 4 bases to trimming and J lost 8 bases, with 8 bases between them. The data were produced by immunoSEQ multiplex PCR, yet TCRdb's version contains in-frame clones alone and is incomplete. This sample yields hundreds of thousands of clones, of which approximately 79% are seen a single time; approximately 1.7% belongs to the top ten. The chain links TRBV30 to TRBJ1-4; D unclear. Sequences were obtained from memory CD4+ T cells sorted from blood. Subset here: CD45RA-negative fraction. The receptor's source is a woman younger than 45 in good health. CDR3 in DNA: TGTGCCTGGACTTTGGGAGAAAAACTGTTTTTT. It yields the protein CAWTLGEKLFF.